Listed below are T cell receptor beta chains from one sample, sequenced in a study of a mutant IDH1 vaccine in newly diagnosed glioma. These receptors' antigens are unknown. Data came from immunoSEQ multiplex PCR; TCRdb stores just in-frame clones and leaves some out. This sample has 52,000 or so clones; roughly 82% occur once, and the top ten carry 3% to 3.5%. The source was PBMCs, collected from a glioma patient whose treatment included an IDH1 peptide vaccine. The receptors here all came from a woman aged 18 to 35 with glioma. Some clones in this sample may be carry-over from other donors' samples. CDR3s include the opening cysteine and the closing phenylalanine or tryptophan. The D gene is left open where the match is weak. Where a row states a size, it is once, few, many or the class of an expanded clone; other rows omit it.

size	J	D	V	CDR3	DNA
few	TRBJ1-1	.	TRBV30	CAWSVHGGMNTEAFF	TGTGCCTGGAGTGTACATGGGGGGATGAACACTGAAGCTTTCTTT
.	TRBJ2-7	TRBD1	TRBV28	CASSPPGQTYEQYF	TGTGCCAGCAGTCCCCCGGGACAGACCTACGAGCAGTACTTC
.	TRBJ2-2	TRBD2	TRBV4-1	CASSQDTGGPAGELFF	TGCGCCAGCAGCCAAGATACGGGAGGGCCCGCCGGGGAGCTGTTTTTT
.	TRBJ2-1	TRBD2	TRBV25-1	CASSELAGYEQFF	TGTGCCAGCAGTGAACTAGCGGGCTATGAGCAGTTCTTC
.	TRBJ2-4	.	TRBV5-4	CASSWGNGWGNIQYF	TGTGCCAGCAGCTGGGGCAACGGGTGGGGAAACATTCAGTACTTC
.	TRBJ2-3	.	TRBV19	CASSMLAQDTQYF	TGTGCCAGTAGTATGCTAGCGCAGGATACGCAGTATTTT
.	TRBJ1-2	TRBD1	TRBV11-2	CASSLGGTGGFGYTF	TGTGCCAGCAGCTTAGGGGGGACAGGGGGCTTTGGCTACACCTTC
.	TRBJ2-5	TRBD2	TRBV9	CASSSRGEQETQYF	TGTGCCAGCAGCTCTCGGGGGGAACAAGAGACCCAGTACTTC
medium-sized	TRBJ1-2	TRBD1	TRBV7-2	CASSLVGTGTGHYGYTF	TGTGCCAGCAGCTTAGTGGGAACCGGGACAGGGCACTATGGCTACACCTTC
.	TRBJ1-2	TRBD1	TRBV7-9	CASSAYTGVGVDGYTF	TGTGCCAGCAGCGCATATACAGGGGTCGGAGTAGATGGCTACACCTTC
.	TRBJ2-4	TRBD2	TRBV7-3	CASSVSGRGNIQYF	TGTGCCAGCAGCGTTAGCGGGAGAGGAAACATTCAGTACTTC
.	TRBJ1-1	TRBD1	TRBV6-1	CASRRTGDTEAFF	TGTGCCAGCAGACGGACAGGGGACACTGAAGCTTTCTTT
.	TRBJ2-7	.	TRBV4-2	CASSPGVGDEQYF	TGTGCCAGCAGCCCGGGGGTCGGAGACGAGCAGTACTTC
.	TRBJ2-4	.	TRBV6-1	CATLVVPIAKNIQYF	TGTGCCACCCTAGTGGTACCTATAGCCAAAAACATTCAGTACTTC
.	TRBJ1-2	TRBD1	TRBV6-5	CASRRTGGEAGYTF	TGTGCCAGCAGACGGACAGGGGGGGAAGCTGGCTACACCTTC
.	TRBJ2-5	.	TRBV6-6	CASSYYETQYF	TGTGCCAGCAGTTACTATGAGACCCAGTACTTC
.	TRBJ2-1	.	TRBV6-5	CASSTSRTYNEQFF	TGTGCCAGCAGTACCAGTCGGACCTACAATGAGCAGTTCTTC
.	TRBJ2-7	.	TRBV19	CASSPVGRSVRNEQYF	TGTGCCAGTAGTCCGGTGGGGCGGAGCGTACGAAACGAGCAGTACTTC
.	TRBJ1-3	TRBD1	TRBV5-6	CASSLGQGTGNTIYF	TGTGCCAGCAGCTTGGGACAGGGAACTGGAAACACCATATATTTT
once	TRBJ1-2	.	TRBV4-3	CASSQEGRGYGGYTF	TGCGCCAGCAGCCAAGAGGGCAGGGGCTATGGTGGCTACACCTTC
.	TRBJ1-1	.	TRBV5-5	CASSLDQGQAFF	TGTGCCAGCAGCTTGGATCAGGGGCAAGCTTTCTTT
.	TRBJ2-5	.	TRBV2	CASMAKPWETQYF	TGTGCCAGCATGGCAAAGCCCTGGGAGACCCAGTACTTC
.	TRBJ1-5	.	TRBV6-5	CASSRGGDQPQHF	TGTGCCAGCAGCCGCGGGGGAGATCAGCCCCAGCATTTT
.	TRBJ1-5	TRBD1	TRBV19	CASTGTDSYSNQPQHF	TGTGCCAGTACCGGGACAGATTCCTATAGCAATCAGCCCCAGCATTTT
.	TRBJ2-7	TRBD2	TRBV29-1	CSVGSGRAFEQYF	TGCAGCGTCGGAAGCGGGAGGGCCTTTGAGCAGTACTTC
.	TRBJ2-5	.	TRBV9	CASSPGRETQYF	TGTGCCAGCAGCCCAGGGCGGGAGACCCAGTACTTC
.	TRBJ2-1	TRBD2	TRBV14	CASSQDRSFSGTTYNEQFF	TGTGCCAGCAGCCAAGATCGGAGTTTTAGCGGGACGACCTACAATGAGCAGTTCTTC
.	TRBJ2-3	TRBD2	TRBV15	CATGDRTSGFTDTQYF	TGTGCCACCGGAGACCGGACTAGCGGCTTCACAGATACGCAGTATTTT
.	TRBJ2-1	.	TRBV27	CASSLSTGSNEQFF	TGTGCCAGCAGTTTATCGACGGGGAGCAATGAGCAGTTCTTC
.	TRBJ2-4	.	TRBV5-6	CASTQGSGGAKNIQYF	TGTGCCAGCACCCAAGGGTCTGGAGGCGCCAAAAACATTCAGTACTTC
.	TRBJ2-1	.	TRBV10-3	CAIRSDSTLAYNEQFF	TGTGCCATCAGGTCAGATTCAACTCTAGCCTACAATGAGCAGTTCTTC
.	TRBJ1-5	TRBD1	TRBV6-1	CASSGQGVGNQPQHF	TGTGCCAGCAGTGGTCAGGGGGTTGGCAATCAGCCCCAGCATTTT
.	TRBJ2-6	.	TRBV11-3	CASSSGHELRGPGTNVLTF	TGTGCCAGCAGCTCAGGACATGAACTAAGAGGCCCAGGGACCAACGTCCTGACTTTC
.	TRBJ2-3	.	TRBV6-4	CASSDGTSTDTQYF	TGTGCCAGCAGTGACGGTACTAGCACAGATACGCAGTATTTT
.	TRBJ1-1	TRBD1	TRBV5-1	CASSLAGDRGAFF	TGCGCCAGCAGCTTGGCCGGGGACAGGGGAGCTTTCTTT
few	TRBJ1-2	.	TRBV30	CAWSVTAVDGYTF	TGTGCCTGGAGTGTAACGGCCGTGGATGGCTACACCTTC
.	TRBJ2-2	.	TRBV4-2	CASSQDFIRDNENTGELFF	TGTGCCAGCAGCCAAGATTTCATCCGGGACAACGAGAACACCGGGGAGCTGTTTTTT
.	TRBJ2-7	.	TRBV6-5	CASRYDYEQYF	TGTGCCAGCAGGTACGACTACGAGCAGTACTTC
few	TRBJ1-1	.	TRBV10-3	CAISESDLTEAFF	TGTGCCATCAGTGAGTCGGATCTCACTGAAGCTTTCTTT
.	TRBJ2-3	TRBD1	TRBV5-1	CASSLAGRGQSTDTQYF	TGCGCCAGCAGCTTGGCGGGCAGGGGGCAAAGCACAGATACGCAGTATTTT
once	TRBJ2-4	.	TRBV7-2	CASTDRKNIQYF	TGTGCCAGCACCGACAGGAAAAACATTCAGTACTTC
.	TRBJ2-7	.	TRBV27	CASSLVGSSYEQYF	TGTGCCAGCAGTTTAGTTGGCAGCTCCTACGAGCAGTACTTC
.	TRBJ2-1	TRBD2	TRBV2	CANRDYTLSEQFF	TGTGCCAACCGGGACTACACTCTCTCCGAGCAGTTCTTC
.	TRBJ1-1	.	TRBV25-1	CASITPMGTEAFF	TGTGCCAGCATCACTCCTATGGGGACTGAAGCTTTCTTT
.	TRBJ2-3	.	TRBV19	CASSLRQGTDTQYF	TGTGCCAGTAGTCTCCGACAGGGCACAGATACGCAGTATTTT
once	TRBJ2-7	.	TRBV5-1	CASSLTFTYEQYF	TGCGCCAGCAGCTTAACTTTTACCTACGAGCAGTACTTC
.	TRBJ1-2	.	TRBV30	CARREEEDYGYTF	TGTGCCCGCAGGGAGGAAGAGGACTATGGCTACACCTTC
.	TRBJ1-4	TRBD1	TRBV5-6	CASSATGEDEKLFF	TGTGCCAGCAGCGCAACAGGGGAGGACGAAAAACTGTTTTTT
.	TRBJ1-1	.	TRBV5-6	CASRFRAQNTEAFF	TGTGCCAGCAGGTTCCGGGCCCAGAACACTGAAGCTTTCTTT
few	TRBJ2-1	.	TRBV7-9	CASSLDHVDEQFF	TGTGCCAGCAGCTTAGATCACGTAGATGAGCAGTTCTTC
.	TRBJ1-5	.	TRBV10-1	CASREIRGREHQPQHF	TGCGCCAGCAGGGAGATTCGGGGCAGGGAGCATCAGCCCCAGCATTTT